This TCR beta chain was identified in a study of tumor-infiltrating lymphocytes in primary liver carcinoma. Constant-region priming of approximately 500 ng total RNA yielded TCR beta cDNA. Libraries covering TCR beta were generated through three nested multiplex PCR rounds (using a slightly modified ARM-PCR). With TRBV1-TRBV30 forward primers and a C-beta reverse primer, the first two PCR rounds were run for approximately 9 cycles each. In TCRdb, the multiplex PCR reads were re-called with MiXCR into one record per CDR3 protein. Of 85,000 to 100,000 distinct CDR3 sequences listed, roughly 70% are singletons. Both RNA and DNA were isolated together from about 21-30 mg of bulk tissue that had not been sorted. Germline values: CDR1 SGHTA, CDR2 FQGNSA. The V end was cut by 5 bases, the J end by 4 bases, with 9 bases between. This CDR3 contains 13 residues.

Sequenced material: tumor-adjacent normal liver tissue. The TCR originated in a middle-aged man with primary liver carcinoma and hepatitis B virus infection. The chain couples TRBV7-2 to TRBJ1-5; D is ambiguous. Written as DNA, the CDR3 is TGTGCCAGCAGCCGGGGTGGGAATCAGCCCCAGCATTTT. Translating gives CASSRGGNQPQHF. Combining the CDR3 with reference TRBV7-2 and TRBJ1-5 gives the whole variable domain GAGVSQSPSNKVTEKGKDVELRCDPISGHTALYWYRQSLGQGLEFLIYFQGNSAPDKSGLPSDRFSAERTGGSVSTLTIQRTQQEDSAVYLCASSRGGNQPQHFGDGTRLSIL.